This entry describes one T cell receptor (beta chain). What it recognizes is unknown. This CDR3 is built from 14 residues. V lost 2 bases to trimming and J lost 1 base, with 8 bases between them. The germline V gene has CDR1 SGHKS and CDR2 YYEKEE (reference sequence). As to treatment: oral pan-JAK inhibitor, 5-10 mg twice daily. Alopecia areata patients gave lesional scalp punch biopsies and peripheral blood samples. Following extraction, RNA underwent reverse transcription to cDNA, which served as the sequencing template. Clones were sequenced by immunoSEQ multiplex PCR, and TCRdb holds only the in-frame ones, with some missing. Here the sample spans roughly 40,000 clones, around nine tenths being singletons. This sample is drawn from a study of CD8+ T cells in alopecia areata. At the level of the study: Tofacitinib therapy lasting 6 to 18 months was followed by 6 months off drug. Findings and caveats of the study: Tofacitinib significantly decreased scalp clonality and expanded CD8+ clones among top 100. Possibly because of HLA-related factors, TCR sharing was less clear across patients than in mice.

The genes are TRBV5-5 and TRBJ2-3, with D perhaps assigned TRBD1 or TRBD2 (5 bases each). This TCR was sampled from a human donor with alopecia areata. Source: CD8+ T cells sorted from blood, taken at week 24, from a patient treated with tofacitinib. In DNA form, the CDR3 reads TGTGCCAGCAGCTTTAGGGGAGGCACAGATACGCAGTATTTT. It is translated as CASSFRGGTDTQYF. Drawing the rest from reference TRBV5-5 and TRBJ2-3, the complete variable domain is DAGVTQSPTHLIKTRGQQVTLRCSPISGHKSVSWYQQVLGQGPQFIFQYYEKEERGRGNFPDRFSARQFPNYSSELNVNALLLGDSALYLCASSFRGGTDTQYFGPGTRLTVL.